Following are 3 T cell receptor beta chains from one sample sequenced in a study of cytomegalovirus exposure and HLA in healthy donors. With 60 Vbeta and 13 Jbeta primers, the PCR was carried out. Data came from immunoSEQ multiplex PCR; TCRdb stores just in-frame clones and leaves some out. The sample has 170,000 or so clones; 65% to 85% are singletons. Sequenced material: PBMCs. The receptor source for this set is a male donor in good health and CMV-seropositive.

With respect to this clone: At one boundary the junction diverges from the germline segment, which might be a read error. The genes are TRBV7-7 and TRBJ1-5, with D maybe TRBD1 (5 bases). This CDR3 is 13 amino acids long. Per germline, CDR1 SSHAT and CDR2 FNYEAQ (reference sequence). CDR3 bases: TGTGCTAGCAGCTTAGACAGAAATCAGCCCCAGCATTTT. Translation: CASSLDRNQPQHF.

CDR3: CASTGTGGTDTQYF. The CDR3 DNA sequence: TGTGCCAGTACCGGGACTGGAGGCACAGATACGCAGTATTTT. The chain is built from TRBV19 and TRBJ2-3; TRBD2 is a possible D gene (6 bases). Per germline, CDR1 LNHDA and CDR2 SQIVND (reference sequence). This CDR3 comprises 14 residues. V was shortened by 7 bases and J by 1 base, with 12 bases between the two germline ends.

This chain uses TRBV18 with TRBJ1-1, with D tentatively TRBD1 (5 bases). This CDR3 is 13 amino acids long. V was cut by 1 base and J by 4 bases, with 7 bases left in between. CDR1 is KGHSH, CDR2 LQKENI, per germline. For the CDR3, the DNA is TGTGCCAGCTCACCACTCCAGGGCACTGAAGCTTTCTTT. Protein: CASSPLQGTEAFF.